The 7 T cell receptor beta chains reported below all come from one sample, sequenced in a study of CD8 T cells in Susac syndrome. When the RNA was reverse transcribed, random hexamers were used with an input of roughly 0.5 to 1 ug. TCRdb processed the immunoSEQ multiplex PCR reads anew with MiXCR; each CDR3 protein has one entry. The sample contains about 80,000 distinct CDR3 sequences, about 94% of which appear only once. Sequenced input: CD8+ T cells from PBMCs. These receptors all stem from a human donor in good health.

The chain recombines TRBV9 with TRBJ1-6; 7 bases are shared with TRBD1. CDR3 length: 15 amino acids. Unmatched junction bases numbered 8, after V lost 3 bases and J lost 8 bases. Germline V gene lookup returns CDR1 SGDLS and CDR2 YYNGEE. The DNA for the CDR3 is TGTGCCAGCAGCGCAGGGGGGGACATCCATTCACCCCTCCACTTT. Translation gives CASSAGGDIHSPLHF.

Here the CDR3 reads CATSSLRDSDNYGYTF. CDR3 sequence (DNA): TGTGCCACCAGCAGTCTCCGGGACAGCGATAACTATGGCTACACCTTC. The rearrangement links TRBV15 to TRBJ1-2; 7 nucleotides align to TRBD1. This CDR3 is 16 amino acids long. With V trimmed by 3 bases and J by 1 base, 8 bases remained unmatched. Germline V gives CDR1 LNHNV, CDR2 YYDKDF (reference sequence).

V and J are TRBV9 and TRBJ1-4, with TRBD1 matching over 10 bases. Germline V CDR1 and CDR2: SGDLS, YYNGEE. The CDR3 spans 14 residues. Unmatched junction bases numbered 2, after V lost 2 bases and J lost 7 bases. The DNA of the CDR3 is TGTGCCAGCAGCGTGACAGGGGGCACTGAAAAACTGTTTTTT. Residues: CASSVTGGTEKLFF.

The rearrangement joins TRBV15 to TRBJ1-2, with a tentative D call TRBD1 (6 bases). The germline V gene has CDR1 LNHNV and CDR2 YYDKDF (reference sequence). The CDR3 extends over 17 amino acids. V was clipped by 5 bases and J by 6 bases, with 25 bases between them. The CDR3 DNA reads TGTGCCACCAGCTTCGGGGGCCTAACCCTCATGCAGGATGGCTACACCTTC. It translates to CATSFGGLTLMQDGYTF. Complete variable domain (other parts from reference TRBV15 and TRBJ1-2): DAMVIQNPRYQVTQFGKPVTLSCSQTLNHNVMYWYQQKSSQAPKLLFHYYDKDFNNEADTPDNFQSRRPNTSFCFLDIRSPGLGDTAMYLCATSFGGLTLMQDGYTFGSGTRLTVV.

V usage is TRBV9 and J usage is TRBJ2-3, with D hard to call. Germline V lookup: CDR1 SGDLS, CDR2 YYNGEE. The CDR3 has 13 residues. The V gene lost 0 bases and the J gene lost 6 bases, with 8 bases spanning the gap. The CDR3 DNA reads as TGTGCCAGCAGCGTAGCTGACTCCGATACGCAGTATTTT. As protein: CASSVADSDTQYF.

This clonotype was observed once. The rearrangement uses TRBV4-1 and TRBJ1-2, with D unclear. V was clipped by 4 bases and J by 4 bases, with 16 bases between them. Germline-derived CDR1 and CDR2 are MGHRA and YSYEKL. The CDR3 has 15 residues. The CDR3 DNA is TGCGCCAGCAGCCCGACGGGCTCCTGGGGCTATGGCTACACCTTC. Its protein product is CASSPTGSWGYGYTF.

This rearrangement joins TRBV20-1 to TRBJ2-1, with 10 nucleotides matching TRBD2. The CDR3 extends over 14 amino acids. Trimming cost V 2 bases and J 7 bases; bases outside gene matches: 5. The germline CDR1 and CDR2 sequences are DFQATT and SNEGSKA (reference sequence). CDR3 region: CSARKLAGVNEQFF. CDR3 coding DNA: TGCAGTGCTAGAAAGCTAGCGGGAGTAAATGAGCAGTTCTTC.